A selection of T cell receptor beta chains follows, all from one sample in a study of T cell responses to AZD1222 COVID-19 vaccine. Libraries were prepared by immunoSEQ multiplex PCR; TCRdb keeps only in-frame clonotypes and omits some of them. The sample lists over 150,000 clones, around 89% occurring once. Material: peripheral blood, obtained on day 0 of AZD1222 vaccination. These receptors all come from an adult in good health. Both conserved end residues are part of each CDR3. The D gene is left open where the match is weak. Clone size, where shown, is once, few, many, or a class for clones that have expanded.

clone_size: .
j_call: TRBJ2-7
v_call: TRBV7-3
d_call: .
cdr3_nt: TGTGCCAGCAGCCAAACCGGCGGGACAGCGAACCTCGTGCAGTACTTC
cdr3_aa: CASSQTGGTANLVQYF

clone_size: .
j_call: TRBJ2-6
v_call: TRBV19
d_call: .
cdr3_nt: TGTGCCAGTAGTATAGGGGCAGGGTCTGGGGCCAACGTCCTGACTTTC
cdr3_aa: CASSIGAGSGANVLTF

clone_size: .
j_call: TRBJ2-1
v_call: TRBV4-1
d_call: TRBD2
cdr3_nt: TGCGCCAGCAGCCACCCCGGGACTAGCCTGGGCAATGAGCAGTTCTTC
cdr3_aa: CASSHPGTSLGNEQFF

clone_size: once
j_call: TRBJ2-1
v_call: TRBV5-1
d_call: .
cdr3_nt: TGCGCCAGCAGCCGAGAACCCACTCAGGGGAGCAATGAGCAGTTCTTC
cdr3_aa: CASSREPTQGSNEQFF

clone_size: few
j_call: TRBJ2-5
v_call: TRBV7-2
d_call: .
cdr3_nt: TGTGCCAGCAGCCCGCAGGGAGGAGGGGAAGAGACCCAGTACTTC
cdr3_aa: CASSPQGGGEETQYF

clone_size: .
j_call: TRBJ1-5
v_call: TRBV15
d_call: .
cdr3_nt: TGTGCCACCAGCAGGTATGCAGAAAGCAATCAGCCCCAGCATTTT
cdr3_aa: CATSRYAESNQPQHF

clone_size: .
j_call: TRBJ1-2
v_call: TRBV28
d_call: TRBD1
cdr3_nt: TGTGCCAGCAGTTTTAGGGGGCGACCTAACTATGGCTACACCTTC
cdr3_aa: CASSFRGRPNYGYTF

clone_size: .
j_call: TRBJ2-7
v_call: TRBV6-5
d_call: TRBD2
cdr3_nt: TGTGCCAGCAGTCGTGGGACTAGCGGGATCTACGAGCAGTACTTC
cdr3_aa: CASSRGTSGIYEQYF

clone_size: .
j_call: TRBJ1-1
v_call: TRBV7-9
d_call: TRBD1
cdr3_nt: TGTGCCAGCAGCTGGACAGGGGTTGCGACTGAAGCTTTCTTT
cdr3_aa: CASSWTGVATEAFF

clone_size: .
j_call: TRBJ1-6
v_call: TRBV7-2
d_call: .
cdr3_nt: TGTGCCAGCAGCTTATTCGCTCCGCTGAGGGACAACAGCTCACCCCTCCACTTT
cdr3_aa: CASSLFAPLRDNSSPLHF

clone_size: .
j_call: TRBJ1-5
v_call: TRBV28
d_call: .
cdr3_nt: TGTGCCAGCAGCCAAGGATCGGGGAATCAGCCCCAGCATTTT
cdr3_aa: CASSQGSGNQPQHF

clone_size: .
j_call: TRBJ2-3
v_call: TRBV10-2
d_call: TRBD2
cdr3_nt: TGCGCCACCGCAGCCCGTAGCGGGGGCCGTTCAGATACGCAGTATTTT
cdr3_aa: CATAARSGGRSDTQYF

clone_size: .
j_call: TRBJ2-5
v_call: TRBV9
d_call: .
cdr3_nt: TGTGCCAGCAGCGAGGGACATGCCGGGGCCCAGTACTTC
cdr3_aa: CASSEGHAGAQYF

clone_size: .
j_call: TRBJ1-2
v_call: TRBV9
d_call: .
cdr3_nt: TGTGCCAGCAGGGGAGGGGGATCTGGCTACACCTTC
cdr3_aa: CASRGGGSGYTF

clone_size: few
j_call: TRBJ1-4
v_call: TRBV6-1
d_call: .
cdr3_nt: TGTGCCAGCAGTGAAGCGAGGGGGGGGGTTGAAAAACTGTTTTTT
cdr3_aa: CASSEARGGVEKLFF

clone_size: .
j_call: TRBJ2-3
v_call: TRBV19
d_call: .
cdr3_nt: TGTGCCAGTAGTATATCAGATACGCAGTATTTT
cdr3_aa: CASSISDTQYF

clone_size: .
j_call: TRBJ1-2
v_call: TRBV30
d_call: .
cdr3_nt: TGTGCCTGGACGGGCAGCGACTATGGCTACACCTTC
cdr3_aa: CAWTGSDYGYTF

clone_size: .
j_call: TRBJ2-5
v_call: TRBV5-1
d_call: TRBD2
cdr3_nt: TGCGCCAGCAGCTTGGGGTACCGTGGGCCTAGCGGGGAGACCCAGTACTTC
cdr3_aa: CASSLGYRGPSGETQYF

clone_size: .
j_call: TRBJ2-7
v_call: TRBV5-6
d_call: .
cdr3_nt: TGTGCCAGCAGCCACAACAATAAATACGAGCAGTACTTC
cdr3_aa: CASSHNNKYEQYF

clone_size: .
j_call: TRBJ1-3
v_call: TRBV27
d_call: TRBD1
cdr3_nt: TGTGCCAGCAGTTCCGACAGGGGGACGGGAAACACCATATATTTT
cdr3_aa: CASSSDRGTGNTIYF

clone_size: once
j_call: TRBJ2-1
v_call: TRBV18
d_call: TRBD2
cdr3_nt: TGTGCCAGCGACCCCGGGCTAGCGGGAGGCAATGAGCAGTTCTTC
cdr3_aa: CASDPGLAGGNEQFF

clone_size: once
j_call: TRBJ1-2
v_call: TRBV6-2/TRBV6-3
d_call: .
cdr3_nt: TGTGCCAGCAGTTCTTCCTTAGGAAGGGCGTATGGCTACACCTTC
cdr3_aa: CASSSSLGRAYGYTF

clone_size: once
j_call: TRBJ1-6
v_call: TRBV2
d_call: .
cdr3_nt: TGTGCCAGCGGATTAGAGGGAGCCTATAATTCACCCCTCCACTTT
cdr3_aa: CASGLEGAYNSPLHF

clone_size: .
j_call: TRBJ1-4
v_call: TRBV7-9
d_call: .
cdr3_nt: TGTGCCAGCGACGGCCCCCGAAGTACTAATGAAAAACTGTTTTTT
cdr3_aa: CASDGPRSTNEKLFF

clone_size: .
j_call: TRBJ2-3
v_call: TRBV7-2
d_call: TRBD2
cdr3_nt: TGTGCCAGCAGCTTGTCTAGCGGGGGGGCAGATACGCAGTATTTT
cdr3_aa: CASSLSSGGADTQYF

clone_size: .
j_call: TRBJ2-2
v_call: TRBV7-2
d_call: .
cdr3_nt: TGTGCCAGCAGCACTGCCACCGGGGAGCTGTTTTTT
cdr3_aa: CASSTATGELFF

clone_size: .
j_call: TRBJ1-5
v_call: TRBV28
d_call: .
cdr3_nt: TGTGCCAGCAGTTTTGCCCCGACCTCGGGGCGGGGTGGCAATCAGCCCCAGCATTTT
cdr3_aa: CASSFAPTSGRGGNQPQHF

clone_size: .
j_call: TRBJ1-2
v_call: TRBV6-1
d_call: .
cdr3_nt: TGTGCCAGCAGTGAAAACCCGCTTAGAGGGGGGTCCAACTATGGCTACACCTTC
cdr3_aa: CASSENPLRGGSNYGYTF

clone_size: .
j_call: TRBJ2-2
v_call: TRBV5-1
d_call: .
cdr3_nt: TGCGCCAGCAGCCCCGGAGGGGGTAGCAGCACCGGGGAGCTGTTTTTT
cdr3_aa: CASSPGGGSSTGELFF

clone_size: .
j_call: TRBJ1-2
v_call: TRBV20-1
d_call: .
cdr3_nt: TGCAGTGCTAGTAAGGGGCAGGGGCTTGGCTATGGCTACACCTTC
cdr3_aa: CSASKGQGLGYGYTF

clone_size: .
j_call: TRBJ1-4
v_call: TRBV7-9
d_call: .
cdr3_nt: TGTGCCAGCAGCTTGAGGGATGAAAAACTGTTTTTT
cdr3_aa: CASSLRDEKLFF

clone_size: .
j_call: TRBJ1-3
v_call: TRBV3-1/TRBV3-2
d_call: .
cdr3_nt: TGTGCCAGCAGCCATGGGGGGCTCTCTGGAAACACCATATATTTT
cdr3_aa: CASSHGGLSGNTIYF

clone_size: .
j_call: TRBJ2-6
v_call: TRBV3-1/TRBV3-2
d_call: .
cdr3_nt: TGTGCCAGCAGCCTAACCCGGGGCTCTGGGGCCAACGTCCTGACTTTC
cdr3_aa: CASSLTRGSGANVLTF

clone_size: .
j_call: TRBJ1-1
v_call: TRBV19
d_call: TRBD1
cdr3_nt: TGTGCCAGTAGTCCCCGGGACAGGGGGACAAGAACCGTCGCTGAAGCTTTCTTT
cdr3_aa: CASSPRDRGTRTVAEAFF

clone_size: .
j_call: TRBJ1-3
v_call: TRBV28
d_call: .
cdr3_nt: TGTGCCAGCAGTTTATCGTTGGGGGCAAGCTCTGGAAACACCATATATTTT
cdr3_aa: CASSLSLGASSGNTIYF

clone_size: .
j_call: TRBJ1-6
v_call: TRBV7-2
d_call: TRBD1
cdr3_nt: TGTGCCAGCAGCCTGGACAGGGGACGGTCACCCCTCCACTTT
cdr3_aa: CASSLDRGRSPLHF

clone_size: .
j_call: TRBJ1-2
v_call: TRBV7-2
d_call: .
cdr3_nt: TGTGCCAGCAGCCCAGGAGTGGGAGGGCTTATCGATGGCTACACCTTC
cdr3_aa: CASSPGVGGLIDGYTF